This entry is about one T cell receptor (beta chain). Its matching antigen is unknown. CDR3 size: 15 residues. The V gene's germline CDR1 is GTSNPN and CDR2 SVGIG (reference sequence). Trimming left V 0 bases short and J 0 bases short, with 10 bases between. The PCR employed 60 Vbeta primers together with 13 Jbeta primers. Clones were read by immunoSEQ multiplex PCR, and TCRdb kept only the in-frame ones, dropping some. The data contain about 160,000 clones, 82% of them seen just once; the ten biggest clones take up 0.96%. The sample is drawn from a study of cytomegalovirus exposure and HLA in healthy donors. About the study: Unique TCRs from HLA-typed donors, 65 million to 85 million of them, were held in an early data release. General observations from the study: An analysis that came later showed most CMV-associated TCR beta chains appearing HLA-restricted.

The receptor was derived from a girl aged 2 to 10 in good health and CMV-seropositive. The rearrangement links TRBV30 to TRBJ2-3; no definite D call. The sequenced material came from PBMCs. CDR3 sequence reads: CAWSVGTASTDTQYF. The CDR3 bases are TGTGCCTGGAGTGTAGGTACAGCCAGCACAGATACGCAGTATTTT.